This T cell receptor (beta chain) was obtained from a study of blood T cell repertoires in COVID-19 (dated by TCRdb to the early 2020s). Context from the whole study: Collaborator samples came from the United States, Italy and Spain and covered acute and convalescent phases of COVID-19. The material from the prospective study consisted of cDNA or gDNA derived from T cells, B-cell-depleted T cells, or PBMCs. Subjects who had been exposed to COVID-19, were actively infected with it, or had recovered from it provided the deeply sampled blood TCRbeta repertoires that made up the dataset. The repertoires were made available in a free public database intended to serve as a resource for research on the immune response to SARS-CoV-2. Samples were obtained from the ongoing ImmuneRACE study (first 160 participants) and from 1,000 to 1,500 subjects provided by 6 global collaborators. Nearly every sample came with metadata listing a de-identified subject ID, COVID-19 status, age in years and sex. HLA class I and class II types, where available, came from metadata supplied by the sample provider rather than from assay-based typing. General findings and caveats noted by the study authors: The amount of clinical and demographic metadata varied by source and participant and was provided uncurated.

For this clone: Its cognate antigen has yet to be identified. The input lacks base qualities; no much larger clone sits a single base away.

At one collaborating source in Seattle, patients were enrolled during active infection and were followed longitudinally through the course of disease. Each collaborating institution followed its own protocols to collect whole blood in K2EDTA tubes. Collaborator samples were shipped for TCRbeta analysis as frozen whole blood, isolated PBMCs, or DNA extracted from either sample type. Reading the germline V gene (reference sequence) gives CDR1 LGHDT and CDR2 YNNKEL. The germline V end is reduced by 5 bases and the J end by 4 bases; junction bases left unmatched: 5. The CDR3 contains 15 residues, cysteine and phenylalanine counted. Only CDR3 DNA is held: 45 bases, read in frame from base 1. The immunoSEQ Assay, a bias-controlled multiplex PCR, was used to amplify TCRbeta CDR3 regions from genomic DNA. Per the source publication's procedure: Within the assay, amplification of reference gene primers was used to estimate how many nucleated cells each sample contained. To quantify the absolute abundance of each unique TCRbeta CDR3 rearrangement, sequence reads were collapsed and filtered. Productive Simpson clonality was computed per sample as the square root of Simpson's diversity index over productive rearrangements. Drawn from immuneACCESS, this table holds only the in-frame rearrangements with V and J called that TCRdb kept. Clones are partly lost; checked studies trace under half to an unresolved V gene and leave the rest unexplained. The DNA was the basis for D and trimming; V, J and clone size are from that table. The sample yields around 400,000 clones; more than 70% were counted once. Together, the top ten hold about 2.3% of the sample.

The V and J genes are TRBV3-1 (or the pseudogene TRBV3-2) and TRBJ2-1, and 10 junction bases match TRBD2. The sample was peripheral blood. The receptor's source is a woman aged 55-70 years with COVID-19, enrolled during active disease. CDR3 sequence: CASSYRTSGYNEQFF. The sequenced DNA is TGTGCCAGCAGCTACCGGACTAGCGGTTACAATGAGCAGTTCTTC.